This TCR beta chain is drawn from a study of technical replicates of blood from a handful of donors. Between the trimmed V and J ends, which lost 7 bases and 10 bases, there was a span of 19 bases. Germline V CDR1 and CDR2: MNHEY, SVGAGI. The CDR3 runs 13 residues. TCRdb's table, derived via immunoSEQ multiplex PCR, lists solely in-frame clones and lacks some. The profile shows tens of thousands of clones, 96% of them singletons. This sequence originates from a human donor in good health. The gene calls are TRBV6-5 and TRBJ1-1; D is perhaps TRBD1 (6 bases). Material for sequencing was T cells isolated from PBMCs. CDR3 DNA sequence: TGTGCCAGCACCAACGTGGGGGCCCCAACAGCTTTCTTT. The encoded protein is CASTNVGAPTAFF.